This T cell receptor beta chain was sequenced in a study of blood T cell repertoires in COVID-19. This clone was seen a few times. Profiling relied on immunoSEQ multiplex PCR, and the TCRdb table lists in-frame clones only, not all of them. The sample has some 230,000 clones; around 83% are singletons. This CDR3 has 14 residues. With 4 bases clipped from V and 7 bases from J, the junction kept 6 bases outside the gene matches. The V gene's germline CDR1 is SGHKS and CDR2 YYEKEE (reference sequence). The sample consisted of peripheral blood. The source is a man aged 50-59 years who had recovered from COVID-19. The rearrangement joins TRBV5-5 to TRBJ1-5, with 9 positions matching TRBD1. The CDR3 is CASSPGTGYQPQHF. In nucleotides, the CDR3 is TGTGCCAGCAGCCCTGGGACAGGGTACCAGCCCCAGCATTTT.